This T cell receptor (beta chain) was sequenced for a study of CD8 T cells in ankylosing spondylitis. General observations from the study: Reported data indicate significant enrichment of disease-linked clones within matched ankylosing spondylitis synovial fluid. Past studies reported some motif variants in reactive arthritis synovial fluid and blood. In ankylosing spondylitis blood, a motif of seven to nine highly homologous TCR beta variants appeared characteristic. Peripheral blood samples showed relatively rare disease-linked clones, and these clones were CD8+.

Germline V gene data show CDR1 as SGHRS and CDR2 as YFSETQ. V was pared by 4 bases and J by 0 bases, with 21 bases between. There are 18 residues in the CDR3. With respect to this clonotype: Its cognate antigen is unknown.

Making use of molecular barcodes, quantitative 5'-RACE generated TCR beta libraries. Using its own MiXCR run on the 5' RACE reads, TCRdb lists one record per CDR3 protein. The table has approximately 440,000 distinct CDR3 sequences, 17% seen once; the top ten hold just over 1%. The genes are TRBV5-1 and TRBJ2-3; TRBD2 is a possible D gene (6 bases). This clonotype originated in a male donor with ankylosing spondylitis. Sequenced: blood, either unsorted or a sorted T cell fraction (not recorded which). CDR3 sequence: CASSNKGLAGPSTDTQYF. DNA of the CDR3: TGCGCCAGCAGCAATAAGGGTCTGGCGGGGCCTAGCACAGATACGCAGTATTTT. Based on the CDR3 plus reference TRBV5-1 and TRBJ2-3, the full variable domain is KAGVTQTPRYLIKTRGQQVTLSCSPISGHRSVSWYQQTPGQGLQFLFEYFSETQRNKGNFPGRFSGRQFSNSRSEMNVSTLELGDSALYLCASSNKGLAGPSTDTQYFGPGTRLTVL.